This TCR beta chain appears in the sequencing data of a study of shared clonotypes between healthy human individuals. General observations from the study: Represented genetic and exposure-history diversity was restricted by having few donors.

The CDR3 loop spans 15 amino acids. The V segment lost 2 bases and the J segment 5 bases; nucleotides outside the gene matches: 6. Germline V gives CDR1 MDHEN, CDR2 SYDVKM. Sequencing used immunoSEQ multiplex PCR; TCRdb keeps in-frame clones, though not all of them. The table has 900,000 to 1,200,000 clones, around 78% seen once; the top ten hold 0.61%. In the case of this clone: Its antigen remains unknown.

CD4+ cells underwent separation, giving CD45RA+ naive and CD45RA-negative memory subsets. The sequencing sample was made of memory CD4+ T cells from PBMCs. The sample's subset: CD45RA-negative fraction. The source of this sequence is a man aged 18-30 years in good health. Some clones in this sample may be carry-over from other donors' samples. The gene calls are TRBV28 and TRBJ2-7; 10 bases align to TRBD2. CDR3 amino acids: CASSLVPSGSNEQYF. Written as DNA, the CDR3 is TGTGCCAGCAGTTTAGTACCTAGCGGGAGTAACGAGCAGTACTTC. The entire variable domain, with the rest obtained from reference TRBV28 and TRBJ2-7, is as follows: DVKVTQSSRYLVKRTGEKVFLECVQDMDHENMFWYRQDPGLGLRLIYFSYDVKMKEKGDIPEGYSVSREKKERFSLILESASTNQTSMYLCASSLVPSGSNEQYFGPGTRLTVT.